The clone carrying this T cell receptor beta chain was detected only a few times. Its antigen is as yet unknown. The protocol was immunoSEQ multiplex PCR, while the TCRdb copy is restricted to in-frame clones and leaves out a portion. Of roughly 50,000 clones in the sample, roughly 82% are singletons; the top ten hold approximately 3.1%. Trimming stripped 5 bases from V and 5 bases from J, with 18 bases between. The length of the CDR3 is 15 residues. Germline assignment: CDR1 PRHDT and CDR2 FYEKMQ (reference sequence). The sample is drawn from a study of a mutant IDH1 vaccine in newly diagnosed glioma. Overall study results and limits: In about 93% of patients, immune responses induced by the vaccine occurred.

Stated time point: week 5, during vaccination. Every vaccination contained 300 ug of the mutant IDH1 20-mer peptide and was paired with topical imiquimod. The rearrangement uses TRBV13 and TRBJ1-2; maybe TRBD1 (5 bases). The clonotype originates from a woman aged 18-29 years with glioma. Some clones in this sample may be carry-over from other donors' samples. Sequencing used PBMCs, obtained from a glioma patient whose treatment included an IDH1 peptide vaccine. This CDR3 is CASSTTEDRDYGYTF. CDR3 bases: TGTGCCAGCAGCACCACGGAAGACAGAGATTATGGCTACACCTTC.